The 18 T cell receptor beta chains given below trace back to one sample, sequenced in a study of T cells in localized non-small cell lung cancer. Method: immunoSEQ multiplex PCR; TCRdb's copy keeps in-frame clones and lacks some. The sample gives more than 25,000 clones, 80% to 90% of which show up once; under 13% is in the top ten. Sample: peripheral blood, taken before any cancer treatment. These receptors were collected from a woman between 35 and 70 years old with stage I lung adenocarcinoma.

V and J are TRBV4-2 and TRBJ2-3; D is unresolved. V lost 0 bases and J lost 3, with 10 bases in between. The CDR3 is made up of 15 amino acids. Germline CDR1 and CDR2: LGHNA and YNFKEQ. DNA of the CDR3: TGTGCCAGCAGCCAAGAATGGGGTGCGACAGATACGCAGTATTTT. Translation gives CASSQEWGATDTQYF.

This clone showed up just a few times. The chain employs TRBV18 and TRBJ2-6; weak D call: TRBD1 (5 bases). There are 17 residues in the CDR3. Germline V CDR1 and CDR2: KGHSH, LQKENI. Trimming removed 3 bases from V and 0 bases from J, with 12 bases in between. The CDR3 spells CASSPSGQISGANVLTF. The CDR3, as DNA: TGTGCCAGCTCACCGTCAGGACAAATCTCTGGGGCCAACGTCCTGACTTTC.

The CDR3 DNA reads TGTGCCACCGCTCGGACAGGGGGGACTGAAGCTTTCTTT. As protein: CATARTGGTEAFF. The chain has TRBV11-2 and TRBJ1-1, with 10 bases matching TRBD1. Germline CDR1 and CDR2: SGHAT and FQNNGV. The CDR3 sequence is 13 residues long. Losses at the gene ends were 10 bases for V and 5 bases for J; bases not matched to a gene: 7.

The chain combines TRBV7-9 with TRBJ1-4; D remains ambiguous. V was clipped by 10 bases and J by 2 bases, with 11 bases between them. Per the germline V gene, CDR1 is SEHNR and CDR2 is FQNEAQ (reference sequence). The CDR3 loop spans 13 amino acids. CDR3 sequence (DNA): TGTGCCACCCAACTCAACACTAATGAAAAACTGTTTTTT. It specifies CATQLNTNEKLFF.

J is TRBJ1-5 and V is TRBV5-5; maybe TRBD1 (5 bases). The germline V gene encodes CDR1 SGHKS and CDR2 YYEKEE (reference sequence). CDR3 length: 15 amino acids. V gave up 4 bases and J gave up 2 bases, with 13 bases separating them. The CDR3 sequence is CASSLLLGGNQPQHF. In DNA form, the CDR3 reads TGTGCCAGCAGCCTCCTTCTGGGGGGCAATCAGCCCCAGCATTTT.

The chain recombines TRBV7-9 with TRBJ1-2; D perhaps matches TRBD1 (5 bases). V shed 1 base and J shed 4 bases, with 13 bases lying between them. This CDR3 is built from 15 residues. Germline CDR1 and CDR2: SEHNR and FQNEAQ (reference sequence). The CDR3 sequence is CASSLVGRDSYGYTF. The CDR3 DNA follows: TGTGCCAGCAGCTTAGTAGGCAGGGATTCCTATGGCTACACCTTC.

The rearrangement links TRBV6-1 to TRBJ1-2, with D possibly matching TRBD1 (5 bases). This CDR3 comprises 14 residues. Deletions cut 6 bases from V and 8 bases from J, with 19 bases between. CDR1 MNHNS and CDR2 SASEGT come from the germline V gene. The DNA of the CDR3 is TGTGCCAGCAGGGCCGTAGTAGGGGCTGGAGGCTACACCTTC. Amino acids: CASRAVVGAGGYTF.

The rearrangement joins TRBV28 to TRBJ1-1, with D possibly being TRBD1 (6 bases). Per the germline V gene, CDR1 is MDHEN and CDR2 is SYDVKM. The CDR3 has 14 amino acids. The ends were cut back, 1 base at V and 10 bases at J, with 16 bases in the middle. The CDR3 sequence: CASSLSSAGQGAFF. The CDR3, as DNA: TGTGCCAGCAGTTTATCCTCAGCGGGACAAGGAGCTTTCTTT.

The chain combines TRBV10-3 with TRBJ2-5, with 14 bases that match TRBD2. V shed 10 bases, J shed 3 bases, and the junction held 1 base outside the gene matches. The CDR3 consists of 13 residues. Germline V CDR1 and CDR2: ENHRY, SYGVKD. CDR3 sequence: CATGLAGEETQYF. In nucleotides, the CDR3 is TGTGCCACGGGACTAGCGGGAGAAGAGACCCAGTACTTC.

V usage is TRBV19 and J usage is TRBJ1-4; 7 positions agree with TRBD1. V lost 7 bases and J lost 7; bases outside the gene matches: 9. Per the germline V gene, CDR1 is LNHDA and CDR2 is SQIVND (reference sequence). The CDR3 has 14 residues. CDR3 sequence (DNA): TGTGCCAGTACCCGACAGGGCAGGAGTGAAAAACTGTTTTTT. Residues: CASTRQGRSEKLFF.

The chain is built from TRBV6-6 and TRBJ1-2; D may be TRBD1 (5 bases). Germline CDR1 MNHNY, CDR2 SVGAGI (reference sequence). V was pared by 6 bases and J by 12 bases, with 14 bases between. The CDR3 covers 11 residues. The CDR3 sequence is CASSPGGSNTF. In DNA, the CDR3 is TGTGCCAGCAGCCCCGGGGGGAGTAACACCTTC.

V is TRBV4-3 and J is TRBJ2-1; perhaps TRBD1 as D (5 bases). The germline V and J ends were trimmed by 0 bases and 9 bases, with 9 bases remaining between them. Germline loops: CDR1 LGHNA, CDR2 YSLEER. The CDR3 runs to 13 residues. The CDR3: CASSQDSRVEQFF. CDR3 nucleotides: TGCGCCAGCAGCCAAGACTCCAGGGTTGAGCAGTTCTTC.

The chain couples TRBV13 to TRBJ2-7; possibly TRBD2 for D (6 bases). V lost 6 bases and J 4 bases, leaving 16 bases between the germline ends. There are 14 residues in the CDR3. Germline values: CDR1 PRHDT, CDR2 FYEKMQ (reference sequence). CDR3 residues: CASSSQEGRYEQYF. CDR3 DNA: TGTGCCAGCAGTTCTCAGGAGGGCCGGTACGAGCAGTACTTC.

The rearrangement uses TRBV30 and TRBJ2-6; tentatively, D is TRBD2 (6 bases). CDR1 is GTSNPN and CDR2 is SVGIG in the germline V gene (reference sequence). Deletions cut 3 bases from V and 4 bases from J, with 13 bases between. The CDR3 sequence is 15 residues long. CDR3 loop: CAWRAAGLGANVLTF. The DNA for the CDR3 is TGTGCCTGGAGGGCCGCGGGGCTGGGGGCCAACGTCCTGACTTTC.

This clone was recorded a few times. A junction end diverges from the germline sequence, so it may reflect a read error. The V gene is TRBV10-1, the J gene TRBJ2-1; D not resolved. Germline CDR1 and CDR2: WNHNN and SYGVQD (reference sequence). This CDR3 comprises 15 residues. CDR3: CASSGTQRGYHEQFF. DNA of the CDR3: TGCGCCAGCAGTGGGACCCAGAGAGGCTACCATGAGCAGTTCTTC.

The gene calls are TRBV4-1 and TRBJ1-2; D not resolved. V was clipped by 0 bases and J by 4 bases, with 9 bases between them. Germline V gene lookup returns CDR1 MGHRA and CDR2 YSYEKL. This CDR3 is built from 14 residues. CDR3 in DNA: TGCGCCAGCAGCCAAGATAGGGCCCTCTATGGCTACACCTTC. Translation gives CASSQDRALYGYTF.

This sequence joins TRBV5-1 and TRBJ2-1, with 10 nucleotides matching TRBD2. This CDR3 region has 15 residues. Germline CDR1 SGHRS, CDR2 YFSETQ. The J segment lost 6 bases and the V segment lost 0 bases, leaving 3 bases of the junction unmatched. This chain's CDR3 is CASSLVAGGGNEQFF. In DNA, the CDR3 is TGCGCCAGCAGCTTGGTAGCGGGAGGAGGCAATGAGCAGTTCTTC.

The chain carries TRBV30 and TRBJ2-3; 8 nucleotides line up with TRBD1. The germline gives CDR1 GTSNPN, CDR2 SVGIG (reference sequence). The ends lost 0 bases at V and 2 bases at J; junction bases unmatched: 4. The CDR3 extends over 15 amino acids. CDR3: CAWSVGQGHTDTQYF. CDR3 bases: TGTGCCTGGAGTGTAGGACAGGGCCACACAGATACGCAGTATTTT.